This TCR beta chain stems from a study of CD8 T cells in ankylosing spondylitis. Notes on the study in general: There was a TCR beta motif, made of eight highly homologous variants, that appeared characteristic of ankylosing spondylitis blood. Researchers reportedly found disease-linked clones significantly enriched in matched ankylosing spondylitis synovial fluid. Disease-linked clones were found to be CD8+ and relatively rare in peripheral blood. Earlier reports found some motif variants in synovial fluid and blood in reactive arthritis.

The length of the CDR3 is 16 residues. V was shortened by 0 bases and J by 5 bases, with 16 bases between the two germline ends. CDR1 LNHNV and CDR2 YYDKDF come from the germline V gene (reference sequence). With molecular barcodes, quantitative 5'-RACE was used to make the TCR beta libraries. MiXCR was run by TCRdb on the 5' RACE reads, yielding one entry per CDR3 protein. The data hold over 400,000 distinct CDR3 sequences, with 20% to 30% observed a single time. As concerns this clonotype: Its specificity is unknown.

The source of this sequence is a male donor with ankylosing spondylitis. The rearrangement joins TRBV15 to TRBJ1-2; D perhaps matches TRBD1 (5 bases). Material: blood, either unsorted or a sorted T cell fraction (not recorded which). CDR3 residues: CATSRDPGREEYGYTF. For the CDR3, the DNA is TGTGCCACCAGCAGAGATCCCGGCAGGGAGGAGTATGGCTACACCTTC.